This T cell receptor (beta chain) comes out of a study of T cell changes during pregnancy in multiple sclerosis. Germline CDR1 is SGDLS and CDR2 is YYNGEE. Trimming pared 4 bases from V and 0 bases from J, leaving 17 bases between. The CDR3 covers 17 residues. Libraries were prepared by immunoSEQ multiplex PCR; TCRdb keeps only in-frame clonotypes and omits some of them. The sample includes around 100,000 clones, about nine tenths seen only once; the top ten take 3% to 3.5%. The sample here was peripheral blood, taken after pregnancy. The sequence came from a female donor with multiple sclerosis, enrolled in a pregnancy study. The rearrangement joins TRBV9 to TRBJ1-3; no firm D call. In DNA form, the CDR3 reads TGTGCCAGCAGCCCGCACATGCTGGAGCTCTCTGGAAACACCATATATTTT. Translation: CASSPHMLELSGNTIYF.